This note documents a single TCR beta chain sequence. The antigen it binds to is not known. Base quality data are lacking; no much larger clone is found one base away. Thawed unstimulated PBMCs were stained for CD3, CD4 and CD8 and FACS-sorted into CD3+CD4+ and CD3+CD8+ populations. All 8 studied subjects were randomized to immunosuppression withdrawal. The Qiagen DNeasy Blood and Tissue Kit was used to isolate genomic DNA. The data belong to a study of T cell clones after liver transplantation (dated by TCRdb to the late 2010s). The study in broad terms: The samples were obtained from ITN030ST, a randomized trial that attempted immunosuppression withdrawal within 2 years after liver transplantation. Of the eight recipients, a few were HCV-positive, while the remaining recipients had been transplanted for non-autoimmune, non-viral indications. Third party-reactive TCRbeta sequences were also identified from pre-transplant MLRs to serve as an antigen-independent comparator for donor-reactive sequences. Blood samples were collected pre-transplant, pre-randomization before withdrawal, and post-randomization after either full withdrawal or failed withdrawal. Tolerance meant complete immunosuppression withdrawal for at least one year without liver enzymes rising beyond twice the upper limit of normal. After a pre-transplant mixed lymphocyte reaction, TCRbeta sequencing was used to pinpoint donor-reactive T cell clones, which were subsequently tracked in post-transplant blood. Until randomization at 12-24 months post-transplant, subjects were given standard immunosuppression, with no induction therapy. The study cohort included 8 liver transplant recipients, of whom 3 were classified as tolerant and 5 as non-tolerant. Here is what the overall study found, with its caveats: In two subjects, low numbers of available donor cells limited the measurable donor-reactive repertoire. A significant post-transplant decrease in circulating donor-reactive CD4 TCRbeta sequences was observed in 5 of 8 subjects, irrespective of tolerance or HCV status. Because allograft tissue specimens were not available, migration of donor-reactive T cells into the graft, rather than deletion, may have occurred. Conclusions were preliminary, limited by small, heterogeneous patient numbers and non-standardized post-transplant time points. When repertoire turnover was accounted for, significantly reduced detection of donor-reactive sequences was found in 7 of 8 subjects for CD4 and in 8 of 8 subjects for CD8. Donor-reactive sequences declined more than third party-reactive ones, suggesting partial antigen-specific deletion unrelated to withdrawal success.

CDR1 MGHRA and CDR2 YSYEKL were looked up in the germline V gene. The V and J ends are trimmed by 4 bases and 0 bases, leaving 10 bases between them. Reading from cysteine to phenylalanine, the CDR3 counts 15 amino acids. Only the CDR3 portion is preserved as DNA: 45 bases, with reading frame beginning at the first base. Frozen genomic DNA underwent high-throughput TCRbeta CDR3 sequencing by immunoSEQ, including PCR amplification, mapping, bias correction and internal controls. Per the source publication's procedure: Only productive rearrangements were retained, and each unique TCRbeta sequence was defined by its CDR3 nucleotide sequence together with its V and J gene. For a sequence to be called donor-reactive, it needed a frequency of at least 0.01% and at least 5-fold expansion in CFSE-low cells compared with unstimulated pre-transplant cells. Per-subject minimum frequency thresholds, based on the lowest-template unstimulated sample, ensured at least 90% detection power. Jensen-Shannon divergence between the top 1000 TCRbeta sequences after and before transplant was used to measure repertoire turnover. Changes in detection of donor-reactive sequences were assessed with two-sided Fisher's exact tests. Sourced from immuneACCESS, this table was stored by TCRdb with only in-frame sequences that have V and J called. A share of the clones is absent; for the studies checked, an unresolved V gene accounts for under half, and the remainder has no known explanation. That table furnishes V, J and clone size, whereas the DNA furnished D and trimming. The sample table contains tens of thousands of clones; only one count was recorded for about four fifths of them. The top ten constitute roughly 33% of the sample.

The V and J genes are TRBV4-1 and TRBJ1-3; possibly the D gene is TRBD1, per 6 matching bases. This clonotype was obtained from a human patient who received a liver transplant. Following a transplant, a fraction of the T cells may be traceable to the graft donor. The sequences come from CD8+ T cells from blood, collected around 54 months after liver transplant. The CDR3 region has the sequence CASSRGTLSGNTIYF. The DNA sequence is TGCGCCAGCAGCCGGGGGACACTCTCTGGAAACACCATATATTTT.